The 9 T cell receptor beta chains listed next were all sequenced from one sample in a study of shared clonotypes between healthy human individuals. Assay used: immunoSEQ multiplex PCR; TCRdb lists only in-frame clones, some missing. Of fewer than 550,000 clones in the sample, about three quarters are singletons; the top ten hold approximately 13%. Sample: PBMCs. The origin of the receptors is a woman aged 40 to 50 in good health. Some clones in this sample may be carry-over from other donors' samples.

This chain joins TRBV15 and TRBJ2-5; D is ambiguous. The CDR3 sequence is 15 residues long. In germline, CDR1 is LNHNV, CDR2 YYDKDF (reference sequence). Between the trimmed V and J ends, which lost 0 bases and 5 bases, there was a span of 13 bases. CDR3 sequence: CATSRDLVMRETQYF. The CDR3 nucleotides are TGTGCCACCAGCAGAGATTTGGTCATGAGGGAGACCCAGTACTTC. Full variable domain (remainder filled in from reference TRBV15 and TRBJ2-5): DAMVIQNPRYQVTQFGKPVTLSCSQTLNHNVMYWYQQKSSQAPKLLFHYYDKDFNNEADTPDNFQSRRPNTSFCFLDIRSPGLGDTAMYLCATSRDLVMRETQYFGPGTRLLVL.

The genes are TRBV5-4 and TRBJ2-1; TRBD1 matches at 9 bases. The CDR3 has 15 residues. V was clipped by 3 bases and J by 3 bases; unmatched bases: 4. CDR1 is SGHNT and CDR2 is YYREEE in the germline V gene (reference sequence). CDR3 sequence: CASSSNRGLYNEQFF. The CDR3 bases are TGTGCCAGCAGCTCTAACAGGGGGCTCTACAATGAGCAGTTCTTC. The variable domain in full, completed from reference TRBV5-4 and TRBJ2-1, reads ETGVTQSPTHLIKTRGQQVTLRCSSQSGHNTVSWYQQALGQGPQFIFQYYREEENGRGNFPPRFSGLQFPNYSSELNVNALELDDSALYLCASSSNRGLYNEQFFGPGTRLTVL.

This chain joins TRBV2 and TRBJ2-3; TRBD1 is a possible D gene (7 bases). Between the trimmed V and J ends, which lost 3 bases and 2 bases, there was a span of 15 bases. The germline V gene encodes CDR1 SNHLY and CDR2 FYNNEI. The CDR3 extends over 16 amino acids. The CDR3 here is CASSDGGQSYTDTQYF. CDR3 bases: TGTGCCAGCAGTGACGGGGGACAGAGCTACACAGATACGCAGTATTTT.

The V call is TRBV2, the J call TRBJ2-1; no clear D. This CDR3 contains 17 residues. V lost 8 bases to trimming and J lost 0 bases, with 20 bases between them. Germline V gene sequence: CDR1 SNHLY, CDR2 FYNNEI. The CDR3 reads CASAGPGLRSSYNEQFF. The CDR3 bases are TGTGCCAGCGCCGGCCCTGGGCTTCGCAGCTCCTACAATGAGCAGTTCTTC.

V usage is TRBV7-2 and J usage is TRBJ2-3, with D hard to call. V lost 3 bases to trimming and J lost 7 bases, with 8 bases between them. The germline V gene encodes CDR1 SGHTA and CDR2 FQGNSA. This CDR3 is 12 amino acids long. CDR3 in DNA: TGTGCCAGCAGCTTTAGTAGCTATACGCAGTATTTT. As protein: CASSFSSYTQYF.

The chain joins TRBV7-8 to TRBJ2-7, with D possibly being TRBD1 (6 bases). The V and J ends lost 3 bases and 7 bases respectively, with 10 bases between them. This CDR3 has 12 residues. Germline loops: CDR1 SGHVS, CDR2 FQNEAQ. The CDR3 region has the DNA TGTGCCAGCAGCTTGGGACACGGAGAGCAGTACTTC. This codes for CASSLGHGEQYF.

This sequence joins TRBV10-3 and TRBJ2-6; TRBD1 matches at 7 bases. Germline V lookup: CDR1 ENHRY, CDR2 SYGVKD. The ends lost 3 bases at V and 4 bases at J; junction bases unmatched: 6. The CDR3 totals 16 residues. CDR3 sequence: CAISDHRGAGANVLTF. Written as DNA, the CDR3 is TGTGCCATCAGTGATCACAGGGGAGCCGGGGCCAACGTCCTGACTTTC.

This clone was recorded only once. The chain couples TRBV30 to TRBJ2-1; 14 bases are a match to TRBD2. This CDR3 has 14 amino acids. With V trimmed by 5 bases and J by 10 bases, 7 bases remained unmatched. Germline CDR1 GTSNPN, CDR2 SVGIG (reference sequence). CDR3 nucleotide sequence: TGTGCCTGGGGGGCGGGACTAGCGGGAGACGAGCAGTTCTTC. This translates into CAWGAGLAGDEQFF.

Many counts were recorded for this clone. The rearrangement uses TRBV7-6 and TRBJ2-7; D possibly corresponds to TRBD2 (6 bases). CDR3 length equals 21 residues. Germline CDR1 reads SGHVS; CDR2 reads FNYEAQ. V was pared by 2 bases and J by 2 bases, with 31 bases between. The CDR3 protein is CASSLNRPAPSPGAFTYEQYF. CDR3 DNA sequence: TGTGCCAGCAGCTTAAATCGTCCAGCTCCTTCCCCGGGAGCCTTTACCTACGAGCAGTACTTC.